This T cell receptor beta chain was sequenced for a study of T cells in Graves' hyperthyroidism and ophthalmopathy. General study findings and limits: The model identified upcoming ophthalmopathy a median 6.5 months ahead of onset.

Concerning this clonotype itself: Its matching antigen is unknown.

Researchers amplified the TCR beta CDR3 regions from RNA transcripts. Primed by the HTBI set, a first-round RT-PCR was run on the TCR CDR3. TCRdb processed the multiplex PCR reads anew with MiXCR; each CDR3 protein has one entry. The data contain some 490,000 distinct CDR3 sequences, 15% to 20% of them singletons. The V gene lost 0 bases and the J gene lost 6 bases, with 14 bases spanning the gap. This CDR3 is 15 amino acids long. Germline-derived CDR1 and CDR2 are LNHNV and YYDKDF (reference sequence). The chain uses TRBV15 and TRBJ1-2; D might be TRBD1 (5 bases). Sample: blood. This TCR derives from a woman younger than 45 with Graves' ophthalmopathy. This CDR3 reads CATSRDGTPGNGYTF. CDR3 in DNA: TGTGCCACCAGCAGAGATGGTACGCCAGGGAATGGCTACACCTTC.